This is a list of T cell receptor beta chains from one sample in a study of early T cells in non-severe SARS-CoV-2 infection. From the 5' RACE reads, TCRdb called clonotypes with MiXCR, one entry per CDR3 protein. Of tens of thousands of distinct CDR3 sequences in the sample, 9.5% are singletons; the top ten hold 5.9%. The sequenced material came from whole blood. The origin of the receptors is an adult who was a healthcare worker with PCR-confirmed SARS-CoV-2 infection or an uninfected control (not recorded which). CDR3s leave out the opening cysteine and the closing phenylalanine or tryptophan. Clone size is given for some rows only: seen once, a few or many times, or a class if the clone is expanded.

many	TRBJ2-2	TRBV9	10	ASSAYTGELF
few	TRBJ1-1	TRBV7-8	16	ASRAGVTQGQSNTEAF
-	TRBJ2-2	TRBV14	15	ASSRPGIGTGAEELF
many	TRBJ2-1	TRBV12-3/TRBV12-4	13	ASRATGTGGNEQF
many	TRBJ2-7	TRBV19	11	ASSRQALYEQY
-	TRBJ2-7	TRBV5-1	12	ASSSGEGSYEQY
many	TRBJ2-1	TRBV29-1	14	SVTGLAGSSYNEQF
-	TRBJ2-5	TRBV5-4	13	ASSLARATQETQY
many	TRBJ2-7	TRBV10-3	12	AISPGLAGYEQY
few	TRBJ2-1	TRBV20-1	17	SASLSPAGVFSPYNEQF
-	TRBJ1-1	TRBV4-3	12	SSSLIEGGTEAF
few	TRBJ1-2	TRBV12-3/TRBV12-4	10	ASTPRNYGYT
many	TRBJ2-1	TRBV20-1	13	SARVLAGESNEQF
many	TRBJ2-7	TRBV4-2	13	ASSRDRGFSYEQY
many	TRBJ2-4	TRBV20-1	14	SARDAGRVAKNIQY
-	TRBJ2-1	TRBV7-9	16	ASSPEGLAGGSYNEQF
few	TRBJ2-3	TRBV27	12	ASSRDISTDTQY
few	TRBJ2-7	TRBV7-2	11	ASSRPGGYEQY
-	TRBJ2-2	TRBV11-2	10	ASSLGLGELF
-	TRBJ2-1	TRBV20-1	13	SAASGTSGFNEQF
many	TRBJ1-2	TRBV20-1	11	SARETEDYGYT
many	TRBJ2-7	TRBV7-9	12	ASSFGTLSYEQY
many	TRBJ1-5	TRBV12-3/TRBV12-4	11	ASSQSSNQPQH
few	TRBJ2-1	TRBV19	12	ASSIVLGDGEQF
many	TRBJ1-2	TRBV18	13	ASSPPQGTDYGYT
many	TRBJ2-7	TRBV3-1	14	ASSQDSTSGFYEQY
few	TRBJ2-7	TRBV5-6	11	ASSPGLAYEQY
-	TRBJ2-3	TRBV10-3	12	AISGTGDADTQY
many	TRBJ1-4	TRBV6-6	15	ASSYSKSIRTEEKLF
few	TRBJ2-7	TRBV5-8	15	ASSLEGGTGSSYEQY
many	TRBJ2-7	TRBV6-9	14	ASSLIGGRICYEQY
many	TRBJ2-7	TRBV13	13	ASSPKSGVTYEQY
-	TRBJ2-7	TRBV6-1	13	ASSDSGTFSYEQY
-	TRBJ1-1	TRBV2	12	ASSRRTGVDEAF
few	TRBJ1-1	TRBV6-6	11	ASSPKMNTEAF
few	TRBJ1-1	TRBV7-9	15	ASTGPGLSGSGTEAF
few	TRBJ1-1	TRBV6-5	13	ASSPHDLMGTEAF
-	TRBJ2-7	TRBV27	12	ASSWTSGSGEQY
-	TRBJ2-3	TRBV29-1	12	SVRAVTSTDTQY
-	TRBJ2-7	TRBV24-1	16	ATSDPAPGRAVRYEQY
-	TRBJ2-1	TRBV29-1	11	SVAGSAYNEQF
many	TRBJ2-3	TRBV27	14	ASRLAGGPGTDTQY
few	TRBJ1-4	TRBV4-3	13	ASSQVWRGGEKLF
many	TRBJ2-7	TRBV6-2/TRBV6-3	10	ASSYSLWEQY
-	TRBJ1-2	TRBV29-1	9	SAQGREIFT
few	TRBJ1-1	TRBV11-2	13	ASSLGSTGDTEAF